These 17 T cell receptor delta chains were all obtained from the same sample, sequenced in a study of γδ T cells in repeated Plasmodium falciparum infection. Flow sorting of PBMC yielded separate Vgamma9/Vdelta2+ and Vdelta2-negative gammadelta T cell populations for bulk repertoire analysis. TCRdb reprocessed the multiplex PCR reads through CATT. The sample includes 75,000 to 95,000 delta-chain clones, more than 0.85% of them seen just once. Material for sequencing was gamma-delta T cells from blood. These receptors were collected from a pool of human donors (malaria-infected and uninfected, not separated).

This clone was counted a few times. TCRdb shows a much larger clone's protein in place of this DNA's translation, and the two differ at residue 12, likely through a read error; the protein shown is translated from the DNA. J is TRDJ3 and V is TRDV2, with TRDD3 matching over 8 bases. CDR3 size: 18 residues. Germline V gene sequence: CDR1 GEAIGNYY, CDR2 EKD. CDR3 region: CACDTGGYGSWGTRQMFF. The CDR3 region has the DNA TGTGCCTGTGACACCGGGGGATATGGATCCTGGGGCACCCGACAGATGTTTTTC.

Points on this clone: This likely reflects a read error, since a far larger clone is one base away. This specimen includes other DNA sequences encoding the same CDR3. The rearrangement joins TRDV2 to TRDJ1; D possibly corresponds to TRDD3 (5 bases). V lost 7 bases and J 4 bases, leaving 21 bases between the germline ends. Germline loops: CDR1 GEAIGNYY, CDR2 EKD. The CDR3 contains 15 residues. The CDR3: CACDPLEDSRDKLIF. CDR3 bases: TGTGCCTGCGACCCTCTGGAGGATAGCCGCGATAAACTCATCTTT.

Many counts were recorded for this clone. TCRdb's listed protein matches a much larger clone and diverges from this DNA's translation at residue 15, likely through a read error; the protein shown comes from the DNA. The same CDR3 also results from other DNA sequences found in this sample. The chain links TRDV1 to TRDJ1, with 8 bases that match TRDD3. The V gene's germline CDR1 is TSWWSYY and CDR2 QGS. This CDR3 has 18 residues. The CDR3 DNA follows: TGTGCTCTTGGGGAACTCTGGGGGACCCGTTACGGAACCGATAGACTCATCTTT. This gives the protein CALGELWGTRYGTDRLIF.

This clone was counted between two and nine times. The TCRdb protein, from a much larger clone, departs from this DNA's translation at residue 10, likely by read error; the protein shown derives from the DNA. V gene TRDV2 combines with J gene TRDJ1; D not resolved. TCRdb supplies no J gene; here it was assigned by aligning the nucleotide sequence to germline. V was pared by 3 bases and J by 0 bases, with 22 bases between. The CDR3 loop spans 18 amino acids. Germline values: CDR1 GEAIGNYY, CDR2 EKD. The CDR3 sequence is CACDAVLGVVSNTDKLIF. CDR3 coding DNA: TGTGCCTGTGACGCAGTTTTAGGTGTGGTATCGAACACCGATAAACTCATCTTT.

Comment on this clone: A far larger clone is one base from this, pointing to a likely read error. In the same sample, other DNA sequences code for this CDR3. J is TRDJ1 and V is TRDV1; D is possibly TRDD2 or TRDD3 (5 bases each). CDR1 is TSWWSYY and CDR2 is QGS in the germline V gene. V lost 1 base, J lost 0 bases, and 27 bases lay in between. There are 21 residues in the CDR3. The CDR3 reads CALGERTYSRGTYSYTDKLIF. CDR3 nucleotide sequence: TGTGCTCTTGGGGAACGAACCTACTCCCGGGGAACCTACTCGTACACCGATAAACTCATCTTT.

In this sample, this clone turned up a few times. A far larger clone is one nucleotide away, so this likely arose from a read error. The same CDR3 arises from other DNA sequences in this sample as well. The CDR3 DNA reads as TGTGCTCTTGGGGACGCCCGCCTCCTAACCGTGTACACCGATAAACTCATCTTT. Encoded protein: CALGDARLLTVYTDKLIF. The J gene is TRDJ1, the V gene TRDV1; a possible D gene is TRDD2 (5 bases). Since TCRdb gives no J gene, matching the DNA to germline was used here to assign it. The ends were cut back, 3 bases at V and 0 bases at J, with 20 bases in the middle. Germline CDR1 TSWWSYY, CDR2 QGS. The CDR3 extends over 18 amino acids.

This clone was detected only a few times. With a far larger clone one base away, a read error is the likely cause. This sample includes further DNA sequences coding for the same CDR3. The V call is TRDV1, the J call TRDJ3; 9 bases are a match to TRDD3. The J gene is not listed in TCRdb, so it was assigned here from a DNA match to germline. Germline V CDR1 and CDR2: TSWWSYY, QGS. This CDR3 is built from 22 residues. In DNA form, the CDR3 reads TGTGCACTTGGGGAACTCCCCCCAAAAGGGGATACGCTCTCCTGGGACACCCGACAGATGTTTTTC. It is translated as CALGELPPKGDTLSWDTRQMFF.

This clone was recorded many times. This sequence is one base from a far larger clone and is likely a read error. Other DNA sequences from this sample encode an identical CDR3 as well. The DNA for the CDR3 is TGTGCTTGTGAGCCCCTCTCTACTGGGGTCGGGTACACCGATAAACTCATCTTT. Translation gives CACEPLSTGVGYTDKLIF. The genes are TRDV2 and TRDJ1, with 7 bases aligning to TRDD3. Germline-derived CDR1 and CDR2 are GEAIGNYY and EKD. CDR3 length: 18 residues.

This clone was observed a handful of times. TCRdb's entry gives the protein of a much larger clone, which mismatches this DNA's translation at residue 11, likely from a read error; the protein reported here is translated from the DNA. The chain combines TRDV2 with TRDJ1; 11 bases fit TRDD3. TCRdb carries no J gene annotation; the J gene was assigned here by matching the DNA with germline. The CDR3 is made up of 18 amino acids. Trimming took 0 bases from V and 3 from J; bases not matched to a gene: 11. The germline gives CDR1 GEAIGNYY, CDR2 EKD. This CDR3 reads CACDTIILGDMRSDKLIF. The DNA of the CDR3 is TGTGCCTGTGACACCATTATACTGGGGGATATGCGCTCCGATAAACTCATCTTT.

This clone was picked up a small number of times. This DNA translates differently at residue 16 from the TCRdb protein, which is that of a much larger clone; a read error is likely, and the protein shown is the DNA's own translation. This chain uses TRDV1 with TRDJ1; TRDD3 matches 11 bases. J gave up 0 bases and V 1 base, and 19 bases lay outside the gene matches. The CDR3 has 22 amino acids. Germline V gene sequence: CDR1 TSWWSYY, CDR2 QGS. The CDR3 is CALGEQPTNLLLGDKDTDKLIF. CDR3 sequence (DNA): TGTGCTCTTGGGGAACAACCTACCAACCTTCTACTGGGGGATAAGGACACCGATAAACTCATCTTT.

In the case of this clone: Translating this DNA gives a protein that differs at residue 12 from the TCRdb one, which belongs to a much larger clone; a read error is likely, and the protein shown is this translation. The J gene is TRDJ1, the V gene TRDV2, with 11 positions matching TRDD3. The J gene, not given by TCRdb, was assigned here from a germline match of the nucleotide sequence. CDR1 is GEAIGNYY, CDR2 EKD, per germline. Unmatched junction bases numbered 12, after V lost 0 bases and J lost 1 base. The CDR3 sequence is 19 residues long. The CDR3 bases are TGTGCCTGTGACACCGTGCGGTTGGGGGATACGCGGTCCACCGATAAACTCATCTTT. Amino acids: CACDTVRLGDTRSTDKLIF.

Concerning this clone itself: TCRdb pairs this DNA with a much larger clone's protein that differs at residue 13, likely a read error; the protein shown was translated from the DNA. V usage is TRDV2 and J usage is TRDJ1, with TRDD3 matching over 10 bases. As TCRdb names no J gene, one was assigned here on the basis of a DNA match to germline. The CDR3 sequence is 18 residues long. The germline gives CDR1 GEAIGNYY, CDR2 EKD. Trimming cost V 0 bases and J 3 bases; bases outside gene matches: 12. The CDR3 is CACDTAMLGDSSADKLIF. CDR3 nucleotide sequence: TGTGCCTGTGACACCGCTATGCTGGGGGATAGTAGCGCCGATAAACTCATCTTT.

This clone was seen a handful of times. The protein given by TCRdb reflects a much larger clone and differs at residue 6 from this DNA's translation, likely from a read error; the protein shown is the DNA's translation. The chain couples TRDV2 to TRDJ3; D perhaps matches TRDD3 (5 bases). The J gene, missing from TCRdb, was assigned here through DNA to germline matching. Looked up from germline, CDR1 is GEAIGNYY and CDR2 is EKD. This CDR3 comprises 17 residues. V was trimmed by 0 bases and J by 9 bases, leaving 17 bases between them. Written as DNA, the CDR3 is TGTGCCTGTGACACCGCCTCCGGGGGCCTTTTCACCCGACAGATGTTTTTC. This encodes CACDTASGGLFTRQMFF.

For this clone: TCRdb assigns this DNA the protein of a much larger clone, which departs from its translation at residue 9; this likely reflects a read error, and the protein shown comes from translating the DNA. This chain uses TRDV1 with TRDJ1; TRDD3 aligns across 7 bases. V lost 3 bases to trimming and J lost 8 bases; unmatched junction nucleotides: 12. The CDR3 covers 15 residues. CDR1 TSWWSYY and CDR2 QGS come from the germline V gene. CDR3 DNA sequence: TGTGCTCTTGGGGACTGCACTGGGGTATACGAGAAACTCATCTTT. It specifies CALGDCTGVYEKLIF.

Relative to its sample, this clone is medium-sized. In the same sample, other DNA sequences code for this CDR3. For the CDR3, the DNA is TGTGCTCTTGTGGTTACCATTACTGGGGGACTCCAGCACACGTACACCGATAAACTCATCTTT. It is translated as CALVVTITGGLQHTYTDKLIF. The V and J genes are TRDV1 and TRDJ1, with 9 bases aligning to TRDD3. There are 21 residues in the CDR3. The germline gives CDR1 TSWWSYY, CDR2 QGS. V lost 7 bases to trimming and J lost 0 bases; unmatched junction nucleotides: 24.

Only a few counts were recorded for this clone. A far larger clone differs by one base, so this is likely a read error. This CDR3 is also generated by other DNA sequences in the sample. The gene calls are TRDV2 and TRDJ1, with 8 nucleotides matching TRDD3. No J gene is reported in TCRdb; it was inferred here by comparing the DNA with germline. Unmatched junction bases numbered 15, after V lost 1 base and J lost 0 bases. Germline CDR1 reads GEAIGNYY; CDR2 reads EKD. The CDR3 length is 19 residues. The CDR3 sequence is CACDTKELGASPYTDKLIF. Here the CDR3 DNA reads TGTGCCTGTGACACAAAGGAACTGGGGGCTAGCCCGTACACCGATAAACTCATCTTT.

This clone came up a few times. TCRdb's protein, taken from a much larger clone, differs from this DNA's translation at residue 5, likely owing to a read error; the protein displayed comes from the DNA. This sequence joins TRDV1 and TRDJ3; TRDD3 matches 11 bases. Because TCRdb records no J gene, it was assigned here through a match of the DNA to germline. Germline V gives CDR1 TSWWSYY, CDR2 QGS. This CDR3 comprises 22 residues. The ends lost 5 bases at V and 0 bases at J; junction bases unmatched: 15. This CDR3 is CALGQTWGIRVSSSWDTRQMFF. CDR3 sequence (DNA): TGTGCTCTTGGGCAAACGTGGGGGATACGCGTTTCGAGCTCCTGGGACACCCGACAGATGTTTTTC.